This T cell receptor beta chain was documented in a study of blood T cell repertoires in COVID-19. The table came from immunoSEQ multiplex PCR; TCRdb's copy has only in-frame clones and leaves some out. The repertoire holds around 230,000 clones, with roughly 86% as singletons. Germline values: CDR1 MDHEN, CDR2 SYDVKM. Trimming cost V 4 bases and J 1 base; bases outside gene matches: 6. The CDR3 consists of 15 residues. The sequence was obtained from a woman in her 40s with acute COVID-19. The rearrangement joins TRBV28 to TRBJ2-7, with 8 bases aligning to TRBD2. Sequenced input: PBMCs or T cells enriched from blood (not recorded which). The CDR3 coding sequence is TGTGCCAGCAGTTCGGAGCGGGAGTCTTCCTACGAGCAGTACTTC. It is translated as CASSSERESSYEQYF.